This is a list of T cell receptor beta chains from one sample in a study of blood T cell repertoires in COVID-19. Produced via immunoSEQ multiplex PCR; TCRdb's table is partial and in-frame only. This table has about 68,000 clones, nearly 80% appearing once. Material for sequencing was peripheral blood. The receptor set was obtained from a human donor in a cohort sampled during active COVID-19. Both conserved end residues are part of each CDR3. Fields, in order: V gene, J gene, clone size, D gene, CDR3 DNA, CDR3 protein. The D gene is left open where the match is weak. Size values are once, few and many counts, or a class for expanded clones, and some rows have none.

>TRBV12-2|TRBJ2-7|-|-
TGTGCAAGTCGCTTAATGCGGGGACGTATCGAGCAGTACTTC
CASRLMRGRIEQYF
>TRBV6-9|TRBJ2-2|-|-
TGTGCCAGCAACCACCCCCAGGGATGGAACACCGGGGAGCTGTTTTTT
CASNHPQGWNTGELFF
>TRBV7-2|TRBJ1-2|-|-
TGTGCCAGCAGCCCCCAGGGATACTATGGCTACACCTTC
CASSPQGYYGYTF
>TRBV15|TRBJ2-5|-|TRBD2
TGTGCCACCAGCACCGTTCTAGCGGGAGTATTCCGGGAGACCCAGTACTTC
CATSTVLAGVFRETQYF
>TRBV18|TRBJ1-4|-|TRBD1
TGTGCCAGCTCATCGGACAGGGTGAATGAAAAACTGTTTTTT
CASSSDRVNEKLFF
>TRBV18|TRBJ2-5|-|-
TGTGCCAGCTCACCGGGCGGAGGGGAGACCCAGTACTTC
CASSPGGGETQYF
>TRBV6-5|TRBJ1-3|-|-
TGTGCCAGCAGGAAAGCTTCAGGAAACACCATATATTTT
CASRKASGNTIYF
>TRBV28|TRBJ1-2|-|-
TGTGCCAGCAAAGGCAGGGCCTACTATGGCTACACCTTC
CASKGRAYYGYTF
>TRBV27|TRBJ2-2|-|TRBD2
TGTGCCAGCAGACAGTTTAGCGGGGAGTTCAACACCGGGGAGCTGTTTTTT
CASRQFSGEFNTGELFF
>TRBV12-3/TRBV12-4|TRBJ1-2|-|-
TGTGCCAGCAGTGAAGGGGCACGGGGCTACACCTTC
CASSEGARGYTF
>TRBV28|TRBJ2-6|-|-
TGTGCCAGCAGTTTGGCAGGGTTATCTGGGGCCAACGTCCTGACTTTC
CASSLAGLSGANVLTF
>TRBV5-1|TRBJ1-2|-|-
TGCGCCAGCAGCCGAAGATTACAGGCTTCCAACTATGGCTACACCTTC
CASSRRLQASNYGYTF
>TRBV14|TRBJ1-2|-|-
TGTGCCAGCAGCCAAGCCCTCTACGGCTACACCTTC
CASSQALYGYTF
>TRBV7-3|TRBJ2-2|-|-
TGTGCCAGCAGCTCTCCCCGCGGGCAGAACACCGGGGAGCTGTTTTTT
CASSSPRGQNTGELFF
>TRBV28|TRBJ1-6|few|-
TGTGCCAGCAGTTTCCCCCCGGGGGGGACGGGGGGAGCCCTCCACTTT
CASSFPPGGTGGALHF
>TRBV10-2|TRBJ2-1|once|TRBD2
TGCGCCAGCAGTCCTCTAGCGGGAGGGAAGAAGAGCTCCTACAATGAGCAGTTCTTC
CASSPLAGGKKSSYNEQFF
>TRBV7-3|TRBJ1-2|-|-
TGTGCCAGCAGCTTATTTCCGGGGATGTATGGCTACACCTTC
CASSLFPGMYGYTF
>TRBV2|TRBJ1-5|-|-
TGTGCCAGCAGAGACACGAATCAGCCCCAGCATTTT
CASRDTNQPQHF
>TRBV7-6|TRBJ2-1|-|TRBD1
TGTGCCAGCAGCTTCAGGGGGAACTCCTACAATGAGCAGTTCTTC
CASSFRGNSYNEQFF
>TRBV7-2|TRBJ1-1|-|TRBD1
TGTGCCAGCAGTTTCTCGACAGGGATAACTGAAGCTTTCTTT
CASSFSTGITEAFF
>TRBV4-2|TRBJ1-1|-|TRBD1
TGTGCCAGCAGCCAAGTGGACAGGTCGAACACTGAAGCTTTCTTT
CASSQVDRSNTEAFF
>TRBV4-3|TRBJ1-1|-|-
TGCGCCAGCAGCCAAGATGCGAGGGCAGCCTCTAACACTGAAGCTTTCTTT
CASSQDARAASNTEAFF
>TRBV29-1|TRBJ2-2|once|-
TGCAGCGTTGAAGATCGGACATTGAACACCGGGGAGCTGTTTTTT
CSVEDRTLNTGELFF
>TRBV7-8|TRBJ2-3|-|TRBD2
TGTGCCAGCAGCCTTATAACCGGGACTAGCGGGGGGGCCCGCACAGATACGCAGTATTTT
CASSLITGTSGGARTDTQYF
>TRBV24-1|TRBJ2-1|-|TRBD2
TGTGCCACCAGTTTGGGGACTAGCGGGACCAATGAGCAGTTCTTC
CATSLGTSGTNEQFF
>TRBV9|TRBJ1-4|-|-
TGTGCCAGCAGCGTAACGGGGGCAACTAATGAAAAACTGTTTTTT
CASSVTGATNEKLFF
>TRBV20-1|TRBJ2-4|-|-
TGCAGTTCCGGTACCAAAAACATTCAGTACTTC
CSSGTKNIQYF
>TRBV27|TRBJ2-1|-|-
TGTGCCAGCAGTCCGGGATATTTCAATGAGCAGTTCTTC
CASSPGYFNEQFF
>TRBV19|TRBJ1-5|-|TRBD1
TGTGCCAGTAGTAGAAACCGGGACAGTGTCAATCAGCCCCAGCATTTT
CASSRNRDSVNQPQHF
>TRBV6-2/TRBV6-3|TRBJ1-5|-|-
TGTGCCAGCAGTCCAACAGGGCGGCAGCCCCAGCATTTT
CASSPTGRQPQHF
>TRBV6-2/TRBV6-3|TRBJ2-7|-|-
TGTGCCAGCAGCCGCGGACAGTACGAGCAGTACTTC
CASSRGQYEQYF
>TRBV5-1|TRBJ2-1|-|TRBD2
TGCGCCAGCAGCTTGGCCAGCGGGAGGATGAATGAGCAGTTCTTC
CASSLASGRMNEQFF
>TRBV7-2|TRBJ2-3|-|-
TGTGCCAGCAGCTTTGGCCTCCCCCGCACAGATACGCAGTATTTT
CASSFGLPRTDTQYF
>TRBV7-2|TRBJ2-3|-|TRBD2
TGTGCCAGCAGCTTAACGACTAGCGGGGGCGCTTTAACAGATACGCAGTATTTT
CASSLTTSGGALTDTQYF
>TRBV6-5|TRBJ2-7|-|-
TGTGCCAGCAGTCTAGAGAGGAAGCCCTCCTACGAGCAGTACTTC
CASSLERKPSYEQYF
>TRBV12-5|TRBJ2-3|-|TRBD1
TGTGCTAGTGGTTTGGGGACAGGGGCCACAGATACGCAGTATTTT
CASGLGTGATDTQYF
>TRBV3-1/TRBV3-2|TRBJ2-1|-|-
TGTGCCAGCAGCCCGAACATGGTTCCATGGGAGCAGTTCTTC
CASSPNMVPWEQFF
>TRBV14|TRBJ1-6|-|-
TGTGCCAGCAGCCTTACCCGACAGCTACTCGGTTCACCCCTCCACTTT
CASSLTRQLLGSPLHF
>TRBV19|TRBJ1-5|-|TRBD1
TGTGCCAGTAGGATACCGGGACAGGGATATCAGCCCCAGCATTTT
CASRIPGQGYQPQHF
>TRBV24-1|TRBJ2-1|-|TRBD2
TGTGCCACCAGTGATAGTGGCGGAGCGGGAAGGTTCTCCTACAATGAGCAGTTCTTC
CATSDSGGAGRFSYNEQFF
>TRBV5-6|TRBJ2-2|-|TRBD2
TGTGCCAGCAGCTGGGGACTAGTGCTCCCCGGGGAGCTGTTTTTT
CASSWGLVLPGELFF
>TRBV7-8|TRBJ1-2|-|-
TGTGCCAGCGCTATACAGGGAAGCCCCTATGGCTACACCTTC
CASAIQGSPYGYTF
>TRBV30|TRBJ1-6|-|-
TGTGCCTGGTCGGGGCGACAGGCGAATAATTCACCCCTCCACTTT
CAWSGRQANNSPLHF